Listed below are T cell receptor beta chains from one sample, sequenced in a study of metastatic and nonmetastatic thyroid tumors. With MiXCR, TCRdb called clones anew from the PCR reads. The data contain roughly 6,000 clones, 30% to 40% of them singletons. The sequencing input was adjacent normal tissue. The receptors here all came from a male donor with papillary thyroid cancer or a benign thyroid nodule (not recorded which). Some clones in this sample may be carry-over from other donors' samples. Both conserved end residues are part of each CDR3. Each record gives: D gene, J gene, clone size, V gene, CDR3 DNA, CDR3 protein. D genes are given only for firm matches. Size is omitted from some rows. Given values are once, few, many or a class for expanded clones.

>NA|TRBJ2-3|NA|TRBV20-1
TGCAGTGCTAGGGGAGCTTCCACAGATACGCAGTATTTT
CSARGASTDTQYF
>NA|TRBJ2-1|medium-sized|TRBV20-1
TGCAGTGCTAGAGATGGCGGTGAGCAGTTCTTC
CSARDGGEQFF
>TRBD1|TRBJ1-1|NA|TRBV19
TGTGCCAGTACCGGGACAGGAGGAACTGAAGCTTTCTTT
CASTGTGGTEAFF
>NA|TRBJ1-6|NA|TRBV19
TGTGCCAGTATCCTCGTGGCTAAGTGGTCACCCCTCCACTTT
CASILVAKWSPLHF
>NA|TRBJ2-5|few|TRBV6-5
TGTGCCAGCAGTTACTCGATAGGGAGTACTGAGACCCAGTACTTC
CASSYSIGSTETQYF
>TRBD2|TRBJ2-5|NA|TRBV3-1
TGTGCCAGCAGCCAAGTAGCGGGGGGCCCCTTCCAAGAGACCCAGTACTTC
CASSQVAGGPFQETQYF
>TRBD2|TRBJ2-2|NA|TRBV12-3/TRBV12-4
TGTGCCAGCAGTTTCCAGCGGGGGGCGGTGGGGGAGCTGTTCTTT
CASSFQRGAVGELFF
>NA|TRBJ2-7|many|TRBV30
TGTGCCTGGACCAAGGGCTACGAGCAGTACTTC
CAWTKGYEQYF
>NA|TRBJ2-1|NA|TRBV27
TGTGCCAGCAGCCTCACAGTGTGGGACCAAATACCCAATGAGCAGTTCTTC
CASSLTVWDQIPNEQFF
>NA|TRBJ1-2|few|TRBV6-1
TGTGCCAGCAGCCCCCGACGGACGGATGACTATGGCTACACCTTC
CASSPRRTDDYGYTF